This TCR beta chain was retrieved from a study of blood T cell repertoires in COVID-19. Study context: Samples of COVID-19 (acute and convalescent) were obtained from the United States, Italy and Spain.

Produced via immunoSEQ multiplex PCR; TCRdb's table is partial and in-frame only. The table includes 330,000 or so clones, around nine tenths detected once. This clone was picked up one time. Living in under 30 US areas, the participants were between about 18 and 100 years of age. V lost 5 bases and J 5 bases, leaving 7 bases between the germline ends. This CDR3 comprises 12 residues. Germline CDR1 is MDHEN and CDR2 is SYDVKM. The sample was PBMCs or T cells enriched from blood (not recorded which). This TCR derives from a woman between 25 and 40 years old who had been exposed to COVID-19. The J gene is TRBJ2-1, the V gene TRBV28; tentative D call: TRBD2 (5 bases). CDR3 coding DNA: TGTGCCAGCAGTCGGACTGACAATGAGCAGTTCTTC. Amino acid sequence: CASSRTDNEQFF.